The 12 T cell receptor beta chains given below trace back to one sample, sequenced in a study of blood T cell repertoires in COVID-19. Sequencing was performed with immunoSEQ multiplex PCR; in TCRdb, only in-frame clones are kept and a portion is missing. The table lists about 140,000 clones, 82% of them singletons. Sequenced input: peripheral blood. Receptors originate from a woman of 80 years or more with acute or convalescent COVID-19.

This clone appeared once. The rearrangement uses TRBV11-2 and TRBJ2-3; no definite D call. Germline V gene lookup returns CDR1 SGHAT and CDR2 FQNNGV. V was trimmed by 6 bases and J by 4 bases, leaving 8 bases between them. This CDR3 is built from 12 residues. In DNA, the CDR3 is TGTGCCAGCAGTCTCGGGTCAGATACGCAGTATTTT. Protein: CASSLGSDTQYF.

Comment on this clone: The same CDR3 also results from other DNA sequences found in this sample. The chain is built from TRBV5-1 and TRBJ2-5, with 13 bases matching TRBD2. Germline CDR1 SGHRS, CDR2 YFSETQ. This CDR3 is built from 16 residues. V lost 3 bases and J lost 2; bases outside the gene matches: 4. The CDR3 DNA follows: TGCGCCAGCAGCTCGGGACTAGCGGGGTTACAAGAGACCCAGTACTTC. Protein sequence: CASSSGLAGLQETQYF.

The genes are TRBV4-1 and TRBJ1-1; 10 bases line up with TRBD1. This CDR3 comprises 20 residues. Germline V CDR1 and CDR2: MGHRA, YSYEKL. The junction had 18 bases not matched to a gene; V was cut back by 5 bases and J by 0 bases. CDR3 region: CASSTPTGTGDGLMNTEAFF. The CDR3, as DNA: TGCGCCAGCAGCACCCCCACCGGGACAGGGGACGGATTAATGAACACTGAAGCTTTCTTT.

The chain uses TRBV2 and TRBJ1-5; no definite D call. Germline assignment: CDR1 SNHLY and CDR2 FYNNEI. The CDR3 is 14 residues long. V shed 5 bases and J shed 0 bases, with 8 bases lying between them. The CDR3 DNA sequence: TGTGCCAGCAGTTTAGTATATAGCAATCAGCCCCAGCATTTT. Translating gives CASSLVYSNQPQHF.

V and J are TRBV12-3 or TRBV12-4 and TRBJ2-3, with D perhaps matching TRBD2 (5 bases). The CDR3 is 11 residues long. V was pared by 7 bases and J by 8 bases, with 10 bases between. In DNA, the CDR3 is TGTGCCAGCACCCTGGGGAGTACGCAGTATTTT. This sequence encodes CASTLGSTQYF.

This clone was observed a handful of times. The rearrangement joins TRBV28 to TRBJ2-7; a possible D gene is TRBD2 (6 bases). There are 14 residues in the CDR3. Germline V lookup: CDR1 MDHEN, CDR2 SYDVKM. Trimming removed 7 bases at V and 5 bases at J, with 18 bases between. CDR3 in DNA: TGTGCCAGCATTCTTCGGGGGAACGCTAACGAGCAGTACTTC. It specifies CASILRGNANEQYF. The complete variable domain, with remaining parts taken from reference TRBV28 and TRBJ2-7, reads DVKVTQSSRYLVKRTGEKVFLECVQDMDHENMFWYRQDPGLGLRLIYFSYDVKMKEKGDIPEGYSVSREKKERFSLILESASTNQTSMYLCASILRGNANEQYFGPGTRLTVT.

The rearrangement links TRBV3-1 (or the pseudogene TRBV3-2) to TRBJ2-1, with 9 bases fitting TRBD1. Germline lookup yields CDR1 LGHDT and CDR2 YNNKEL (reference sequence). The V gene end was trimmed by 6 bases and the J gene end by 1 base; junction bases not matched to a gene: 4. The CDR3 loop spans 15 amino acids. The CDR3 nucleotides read TGTGCCAGCAGAAGGACAGGGGATTCCTACAATGAGCAGTTCTTC. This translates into CASRRTGDSYNEQFF.

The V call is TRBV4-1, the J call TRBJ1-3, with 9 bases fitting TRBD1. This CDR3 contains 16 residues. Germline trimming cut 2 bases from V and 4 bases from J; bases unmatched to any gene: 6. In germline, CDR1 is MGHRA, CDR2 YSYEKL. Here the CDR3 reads CASSQPHRGRGNTIYF. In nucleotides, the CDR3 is TGCGCCAGCAGCCAACCGCACAGGGGGCGAGGAAACACCATATATTTT.

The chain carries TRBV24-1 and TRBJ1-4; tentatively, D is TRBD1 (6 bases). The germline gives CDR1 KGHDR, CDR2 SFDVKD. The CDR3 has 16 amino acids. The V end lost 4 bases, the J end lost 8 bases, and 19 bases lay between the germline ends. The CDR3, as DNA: TGTGCCACCAGTGACCCGAGGAACAGGGATGGGGAAAAACTGTTTTTT. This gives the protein CATSDPRNRDGEKLFF.

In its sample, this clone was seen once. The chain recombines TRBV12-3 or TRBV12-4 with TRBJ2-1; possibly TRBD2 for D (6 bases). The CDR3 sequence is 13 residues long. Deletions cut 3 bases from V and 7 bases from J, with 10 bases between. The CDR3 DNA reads TGTGCCAGCAGTTTTAGCGGCCGAAATGAGCAGTTCTTC. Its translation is CASSFSGRNEQFF.

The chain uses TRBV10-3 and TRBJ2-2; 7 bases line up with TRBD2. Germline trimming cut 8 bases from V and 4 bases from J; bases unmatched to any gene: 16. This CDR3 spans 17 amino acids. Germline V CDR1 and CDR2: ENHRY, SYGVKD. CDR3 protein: CAIQAGPSGGVTGELFF. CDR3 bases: TGTGCCATCCAAGCGGGGCCTAGCGGCGGAGTCACCGGGGAGCTGTTTTTT.

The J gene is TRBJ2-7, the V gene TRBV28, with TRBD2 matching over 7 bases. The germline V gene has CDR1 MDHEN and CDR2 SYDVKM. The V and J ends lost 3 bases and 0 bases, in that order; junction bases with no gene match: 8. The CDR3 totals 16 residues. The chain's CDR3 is CASSFHLAELSYEQYF. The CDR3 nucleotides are TGTGCCAGCAGTTTTCACCTAGCGGAGCTCTCCTACGAGCAGTACTTC.